The present T cell receptor (beta chain) was sequenced within a study of low-dose radiotherapy and immunotherapy resistance in tumors. In the study overall: Per fraction, Cohort 2 was given 1 Gy every two weeks, accumulating a total of 13 Gy over 26 weeks. Every six weeks patients received intravenous ipilimumab 1 mg/kg, and every two weeks they received intravenous nivolumab 240 mg.

Trimming at V came to 3 bases and at J to 7 bases, leaving 9 bases not matched to a gene. The CDR3 has 14 amino acids. Germline assignment: CDR1 DFQATT and CDR2 SNEGSKA (reference sequence). Regarding this clonotype: A far larger clone is a single base away, which makes a read error likely.

First-strand cDNA used TRAV- and TRBV-specific primers, covering alpha and beta chains. TCR amplification used 15 to 20 PCR cycles, a constant-region primer and a V-primer adapter. TCRdb re-analysed the reads in MiXCR, keeping a single row per CDR3 protein. Here the sample spans tens of thousands of distinct CDR3 sequences, 15% to 20% being singletons. Stated time point: before trial treatment. Specimen: PBMCs, collected before treatment. The receptor's source is a male donor with prostate cancer. The chain joins TRBV20-1 to TRBJ2-7, with 10 bases that match TRBD2. The CDR3 here is CSASSSGGYNEQYF. The CDR3 bases are TGCAGTGCTAGCTCTAGCGGGGGCTACAATGAGCAGTACTTC.